The 32 T cell receptor beta chains reported below all come from one sample, sequenced in a study of CD8 T cells in ankylosing spondylitis. Via MiXCR, TCRdb re-called the 5' RACE reads, giving one row per CDR3 protein. The data show more than 25,000 distinct CDR3 sequences, 11% to 15% seen once. Sequences were obtained from blood. The receptors here all came from a male donor with ankylosing spondylitis or in good health (not recorded which).

The chain combines TRBV5-5 with TRBJ1-3, with D unclear. Between the trimmed V and J ends, which lost 0 bases and 0 bases, there was a span of 7 bases. CDR1 is SGHKS and CDR2 is YYEKEE in the germline V gene (reference sequence). The CDR3 spans 15 residues. The CDR3 region is CASSLGRISGNTIYF. The CDR3 DNA follows: TGTGCCAGCAGCTTGGGGCGGATCTCTGGAAACACCATATATTTT.

This clonotype turned up a few times. The rearrangement joins TRBV29-1 to TRBJ2-5, with unresolved D. The V end was cut by 3 bases, the J end by 9 bases, with 17 bases between. This CDR3 has 13 amino acids. The germline CDR1 and CDR2 sequences are SQVTM and ANQGSEA. In DNA, the CDR3 is TGCAGCGTTGAGGGTGAGGTTTCGAAGGCCCAGTACTTC. It yields the protein CSVEGEVSKAQYF.

V is TRBV4-3 and J is TRBJ1-2; weak D call: TRBD1 (6 bases). Germline V lookup: CDR1 LGHNA, CDR2 YSLEER. Trimming pared 2 bases from V and 2 bases from J, leaving 9 bases between. The CDR3 length is 14 residues. For the CDR3, the DNA is TGCGCCAGCAGCCAACAGACAGGAAACTATGGCTACACCTTC. As protein: CASSQQTGNYGYTF.

This clonotype is medium-sized. This chain uses TRBV7-2 with TRBJ1-1; the D is unclear. Germline assignment: CDR1 SGHTA and CDR2 FQGNSA. With 8 bases removed from V and 0 bases from J, the gap between germline ends came to 7 bases. There are 12 residues in the CDR3. The CDR3: CASGMMNTEAFF. CDR3 DNA: TGTGCCAGCGGGATGATGAACACTGAAGCTTTCTTT. The variable domain in full, completed from reference TRBV7-2 and TRBJ1-1, reads GAGVSQSPSNKVTEKGKDVELRCDPISGHTALYWYRQSLGQGLEFLIYFQGNSAPDKSGLPSDRFSAERTGGSVSTLTIQRTQQEDSAVYLCASGMMNTEAFFGQGTRLTVV.

V gene TRBV5-1 combines with J gene TRBJ2-1, with 8 bases identical to TRBD2. Losses at the gene ends were 3 bases for V and 7 bases for J; bases not matched to a gene: 6. CDR1 is SGHRS, CDR2 YFSETQ, per germline. The CDR3 has 14 amino acids. This CDR3 reads CASSSPGTRNEQFF. The DNA for the CDR3 is TGCGCCAGCAGCTCCCCCGGGACTAGGAATGAGCAGTTCTTC.

This clonotype was detected ten times or more. The rearrangement joins TRBV6-2 or TRBV6-3 to TRBJ2-1, with D perhaps matching TRBD1 (5 bases). Germline V gene sequence: CDR1 MNHEY, CDR2 SVGEGT. Trimming took off 0 bases at V and 4 bases at J, with 7 bases between the two ends. This CDR3 spans 14 amino acids. The CDR3 sequence: CASSYSRQYNEQFF. The CDR3 coding sequence is TGTGCCAGCAGTTACTCGAGACAGTACAATGAGCAGTTCTTC.

V is TRBV7-2 and J is TRBJ2-2; the D is unclear. This CDR3 is built from 13 residues. V was pared by 5 bases and J by 7 bases, with 11 bases between. Germline V gene sequence: CDR1 SGHTA, CDR2 FQGNSA. CDR3 loop: CASSPGSNGELFF. The CDR3 nucleotides read TGTGCCAGCAGCCCTGGTAGTAACGGGGAGCTGTTTTTT.

This clonotype has only a few counts. V usage is TRBV20-1 and J usage is TRBJ2-3, with D possibly being TRBD1 (6 bases). Germline values: CDR1 DFQATT, CDR2 SNEGSKA (reference sequence). This CDR3 has 12 amino acids. The V gene lost 2 bases and the J gene lost 5 bases, with 8 bases spanning the gap. As DNA, the CDR3 is TGCAGTGCTAGATCGGGACAAGATACGCAGTATTTT. Encoded protein: CSARSGQDTQYF.

The chain carries TRBV4-3 and TRBJ2-2, with D possibly matching TRBD2 (5 bases). The CDR3 is 15 residues long. With 4 bases removed from V and 0 bases from J, the gap between germline ends came to 9 bases. The germline gives CDR1 LGHNA, CDR2 YSLEER. The DNA for the CDR3 is TGCGCCAGCAGCCCGATACTAGCGAACACCGGGGAGCTGTTTTTT. Protein product: CASSPILANTGELFF.

This chain uses TRBV7-9 with TRBJ2-4; 10 nucleotides match TRBD1. V shed 6 bases and J 1 base; nucleotides not matched to a gene: 15. Germline V CDR1 and CDR2: SEHNR, FQNEAQ (reference sequence). The CDR3 length is 19 residues. Written as DNA, the CDR3 is TGTGCCAGCAGTTCCGGGACAGGGGATTGGAGATTGGCCAAAAACATTCAGTACTTC. It specifies CASSSGTGDWRLAKNIQYF.

This clonotype was detected ten times or more. This chain links TRBV5-1 with TRBJ2-7; 11 bases line up with TRBD2. The trim removed 4 bases at V and 3 bases at J, leaving 3 bases unmatched. Germline V CDR1 and CDR2: SGHRS, YFSETQ. This CDR3 is 14 amino acids long. CDR3 bases: TGCGCCAGCAGCCCGACTAGCGGGAACTACGAGCAGTACTTC. Protein sequence: CASSPTSGNYEQYF.

This clonotype turned up a few times. The gene calls are TRBV5-1 and TRBJ2-1; perhaps D is TRBD1 or TRBD2 (6 bases each). The CDR3 extends over 14 amino acids. Germline V gene sequence: CDR1 SGHRS, CDR2 YFSETQ. V was pared by 6 bases and J by 6 bases, with 16 bases between. The CDR3: CASIPGGQANEQFF. DNA for the CDR3: TGCGCCAGCATCCCCGGGGGCCAGGCCAATGAGCAGTTCTTC.

In its sample, this clonotype was seen many times. The chain couples TRBV7-2 to TRBJ2-4, with 12 bases aligning to TRBD2. Germline V gene data show CDR1 as SGHTA and CDR2 as FQGNSA. The V and J ends lost 5 bases and 13 bases, in that order; junction bases with no gene match: 12. The CDR3 has 15 residues. The CDR3 protein is CASSNPGLAGGYQYF. Here the CDR3 DNA reads TGTGCCAGCAGCAACCCGGGACTAGCGGGTGGATACCAGTACTTC. The complete variable domain, with remaining parts taken from reference TRBV7-2 and TRBJ2-4, reads GAGVSQSPSNKVTEKGKDVELRCDPISGHTALYWYRQSLGQGLEFLIYFQGNSAPDKSGLPSDRFSAERTGGSVSTLTIQRTQQEDSAVYLCASSNPGLAGGYQYFGAGTRLSVL.

This clonotype was recorded at least ten times. J is TRBJ2-3 and V is TRBV7-2; D is undetermined. The CDR3 has 15 residues. Germline CDR1 is SGHTA and CDR2 is FQGNSA. Trimming took 4 bases from V and 4 from J, leaving 15 bases between them. The CDR3 protein is CASSSFRAWADTQYF. The CDR3 DNA sequence: TGTGCCAGCAGCTCCTTTCGGGCGTGGGCAGATACGCAGTATTTT.

This clonotype has a single count. CDR3 sequence (DNA): TGCGCCAGCAGCCAAGCGATAGATACGCAGTATTTT. Translated, it gives CASSQAIDTQYF. V gene TRBV4-1 combines with J gene TRBJ2-3; D is undetermined. The length of the CDR3 is 12 residues. V was clipped by 1 base and J by 5 bases, with 4 bases between them. The germline V gene has CDR1 MGHRA and CDR2 YSYEKL.

The rearrangement joins TRBV4-2 to TRBJ2-5, with a possible D match to TRBD2 (7 bases). Germline-derived CDR1 and CDR2 are LGHNA and YNFKEQ. The CDR3 covers 15 residues. Between the trimmed V and J ends, which lost 0 bases and 7 bases, there was a span of 15 bases. In nucleotides, the CDR3 is TGTGCCAGCAGCCAAGATCGGCGGGAGACAGGGACCCAGTACTTC. This codes for CASSQDRRETGTQYF.

The J gene is TRBJ2-1, the V gene TRBV9; TRBD1 agrees at 9 bases. V was clipped by 3 bases and J by 8 bases; unmatched bases: 9. CDR1 SGDLS and CDR2 YYNGEE come from the germline V gene. CDR3 length: 15 amino acids. CDR3 coding DNA: TGTGCCAGCAGCGCAGCCGGGACAGGGACGTATGAGCAGTTCTTC. It is translated as CASSAAGTGTYEQFF.

Remarks on this clonotype: A much larger clone differs by one base, so this may be a read error. The chain joins TRBV29-1 to TRBJ2-2, with D possibly matching TRBD2 (6 bases). Germline V CDR1 and CDR2: SQVTM, ANQGSEA. This CDR3 has 11 residues. CDR3 region: CSVDRSGEVFF. Here the CDR3 DNA reads TGCAGCGTTGATAGGTCCGGGGAGGTGTTTTTT.

Judged by abundance, this clonotype is medium-sized (0.01 to 0.1%). The chain combines TRBV6-5 with TRBJ2-5, with 14 bases matching TRBD2. There are 18 residues in the CDR3. The ends lost 6 bases at V and 4 bases at J; junction bases unmatched: 13. CDR1 and CDR2 (germline): MNHEY, SVGAGI. The CDR3 region has the DNA TGTGCCAGCAGCCAGGGACTAGCGGGGGCCCTCTCCAGAGAGACCCAGTACTTC. Encoded protein: CASSQGLAGALSRETQYF.

The V gene is TRBV12-3 or TRBV12-4, the J gene TRBJ2-6; D gene unclear. V was trimmed by 4 bases and J by 12 bases, leaving 7 bases between them. This CDR3 has 11 residues. This CDR3 reads CASSSYPVLTF. CDR3 DNA: TGTGCCAGCAGTTCCTACCCCGTCCTGACTTTC.

This clonotype turned up a few times. CDR3 DNA: TGCGCCAGCAGCTTGGGCGGCCGTTACAATGAGCAGTTCTTC. Protein: CASSLGGRYNEQFF. The rearrangement links TRBV5-1 to TRBJ2-1; no reliable D call. Trimming left V 0 bases short and J 4 bases short, with 8 bases between. Germline V lookup: CDR1 SGHRS, CDR2 YFSETQ. The length of the CDR3 is 14 residues.

The V call is TRBV4-2, the J call TRBJ1-4; D is unclear. The CDR3 is made up of 15 amino acids. V lost 1 base, J lost 1 base, and 7 bases lay in between. In germline, CDR1 is LGHNA, CDR2 YNFKEQ. The CDR3 DNA sequence: TGTGCCAGCAGCCAAGTCCTGGGAACTAATGAAAAACTGTTTTTT. Amino acid sequence: CASSQVLGTNEKLFF.

V usage is TRBV28 and J usage is TRBJ2-1; TRBD2 matches at 11 bases. The CDR3 contains 14 residues. The V gene's germline CDR1 is MDHEN and CDR2 SYDVKM. With 6 bases clipped from V and 7 bases from J, the junction kept 5 bases outside the gene matches. The CDR3: CASRLTSGVNEQFF. In nucleotides, the CDR3 is TGTGCCAGCAGACTGACTAGCGGGGTTAATGAGCAGTTCTTC.

The chain joins TRBV28 to TRBJ2-7; D is perhaps TRBD2 (6 bases). V dropped 7 bases and J dropped 3 bases, with 19 bases sitting between them. Germline CDR1 and CDR2: MDHEN and SYDVKM. The CDR3 covers 15 residues. This CDR3 is CASIPGGSRDYEQYF. The CDR3, as DNA: TGTGCCAGCATTCCCGGGGGTAGCAGGGACTACGAGCAGTACTTC. The full variable domain, in which reference TRBV28 and TRBJ2-7 provide the parts outside the CDR3, is DVKVTQSSRYLVKRTGEKVFLECVQDMDHENMFWYRQDPGLGLRLIYFSYDVKMKEKGDIPEGYSVSREKKERFSLILESASTNQTSMYLCASIPGGSRDYEQYFGPGTRLTVT.

The chain links TRBV27 to TRBJ1-5; D remains ambiguous. Germline lookup yields CDR1 MNHEY and CDR2 SMNVEV (reference sequence). V was pared by 6 bases and J by 2 bases, with 8 bases between. CDR3 length: 13 residues. The CDR3 is CASRLGGNQPQHF. CDR3 coding DNA: TGTGCCAGCAGGCTAGGAGGCAATCAGCCCCAGCATTTT.

In this sample, this clonotype turned up a few times. The chain joins TRBV7-3 to TRBJ2-2; perhaps TRBD2 as D (7 bases). V dropped 2 bases and J dropped 3 bases, with 10 bases sitting between them. This CDR3 is 15 amino acids long. CDR1 and CDR2 from the germline V gene are SGHTA and FQGTGA. Here the CDR3 DNA reads TGTGCCAGCAGCTTACGGGGGGCGGACACCGGGGAGCTGTTTTTT. Encoded protein: CASSLRGADTGELFF. The full variable domain, with the rest looked up from reference TRBV7-3 and TRBJ2-2, is GAGVSQTPSNKVTEKGKYVELRCDPISGHTALYWYRQSLGQGPEFLIYFQGTGAADDSGLPNDRFFAVRPEGSVSTLKIQRTERGDSAVYLCASSLRGADTGELFFGEGSRLTVL.

This chain links TRBV15 with TRBJ2-1; D possibly matches TRBD1 or TRBD2 (5 bases each). Trimming took 1 base from V and 5 from J, leaving 12 bases between them. This CDR3 is built from 15 residues. The germline CDR1 and CDR2 sequences are LNHNV and YYDKDF (reference sequence). The CDR3 DNA reads TGTGCCACCAGCAGAGCCGGGACGCATAACAATGAGCAGTTCTTC. As protein: CATSRAGTHNNEQFF.

This clonotype was observed a handful of times. The CDR3 nucleotides are TGTGCCAGGACGAAAACAGGGGACAACACCGGGGAGCTGTTTTTT. Its protein is CARTKTGDNTGELFF. The chain uses TRBV27 and TRBJ2-2; 7 bases map to TRBD1. This CDR3 has 15 amino acids. After removal of 9 bases from V and 2 bases from J, the junction contained 9 bases not matched to a gene. Germline loops: CDR1 MNHEY, CDR2 SMNVEV (reference sequence).

V is TRBV5-1 and J is TRBJ1-1; the D is unclear. The CDR3 is 13 residues long. The V end lost 7 bases, the J end lost 1 base, and 11 bases lay between the germline ends. Germline V gene data show CDR1 as SGHRS and CDR2 as YFSETQ. The CDR3 nucleotides read TGCGCCAGCTATGACACGGGGAACACTGAAGCTTTCTTT. Protein sequence: CASYDTGNTEAFF.

The chain uses TRBV19 and TRBJ2-3; TRBD2 might be the D (7 bases). Germline-derived CDR1 and CDR2 are LNHDA and SQIVND (reference sequence). V lost 7 bases and J lost 5, with 22 bases in between. This CDR3 contains 16 residues. The CDR3 here is CASTRSPGGAGDTQYF. As DNA, the CDR3 is TGTGCCAGTACCCGCAGTCCGGGGGGCGCAGGAGATACGCAGTATTTT.

The V and J genes are TRBV13 and TRBJ2-5; 7 bases line up with TRBD1. Germline CDR1 and CDR2: PRHDT and FYEKMQ (reference sequence). V lost 3 bases to trimming and J lost 5 bases; unmatched junction nucleotides: 6. This CDR3 comprises 14 residues. CDR3 loop: CASSFNRGLETQYF. CDR3 nucleotide sequence: TGTGCCAGCAGCTTTAACAGGGGTCTCGAGACCCAGTACTTC.

The sample holds a few counts of this clonotype. The rearrangement joins TRBV5-6 to TRBJ2-4, with D unresolved. V lost 1 base to trimming and J lost 1 base, with 3 bases between them. The CDR3 has 13 residues. Germline V gene lookup returns CDR1 SGHDT and CDR2 YYEEEE. This CDR3 reads CASSLPAKNIQYF. For the CDR3, the DNA is TGTGCCAGCAGCTTGCCCGCCAAAAACATTCAGTACTTC.